These T cell receptor beta chains were read from a single sample in a study of identical twins. A single record per CDR3 protein comes from TCRdb applying MiXCR to the 5' RACE reads. In the table there are 700,000 or so distinct CDR3 sequences, 8.5% to 9% of which are singletons. This sample also belongs to another study, concerning yellow fever vaccine responses in identical twins.

Material: PBMCs. The receptors originated from a woman under 30 in good health. CDR3s include the opening cysteine and the closing phenylalanine or tryptophan. D genes are given only for firm matches. The size entry is marked missing in some rows and otherwise reads once, few, many or a size class.

cdr3_nt: TGCGCCAGCAGCCTAAGTGGGGGGAGCGGGGAGACCCAGTACTTC; cdr3_aa: CASSLSGGSGETQYF; d_call: NA; j_call: TRBJ2-5; v_call: TRBV4-3; clone_size: NA
cdr3_nt: TGCGCCAGCAGTGAGTCTGGAGCGGGAGGGGGTGGTACGCAGTATTTT; cdr3_aa: CASSESGAGGGGTQYF; d_call: TRBD2; j_call: TRBJ2-3; v_call: TRBV10-2; clone_size: few
cdr3_nt: TGTGCCAGCACAGTGGAGGTCTCTGGTGAGCAGTTCTTC; cdr3_aa: CASTVEVSGEQFF; d_call: NA; j_call: TRBJ2-1; v_call: TRBV6-1; clone_size: few
cdr3_nt: TGTGCCAGCAGTCAAATAGGGACAGGGCGAAAGACCGGGGAGCTGTTTTTT; cdr3_aa: CASSQIGTGRKTGELFF; d_call: TRBD1; j_call: TRBJ2-2; v_call: TRBV25-1; clone_size: few
cdr3_nt: TGTGCCAGTAATCCGACAGGTGACTCCTACAATGAGCAGTTCTTC; cdr3_aa: CASNPTGDSYNEQFF; d_call: NA; j_call: TRBJ2-1; v_call: TRBV19; clone_size: NA
cdr3_nt: TGCGCCAGCAGCCGCGGGACGCAGCTTACGATCGATGAGCAGTTCTTC; cdr3_aa: CASSRGTQLTIDEQFF; d_call: NA; j_call: TRBJ2-1; v_call: TRBV5-1; clone_size: many
cdr3_nt: TGTGCCAGCAGCCAGACAGGCTACGAGCAGTACTTC; cdr3_aa: CASSQTGYEQYF; d_call: NA; j_call: TRBJ2-7; v_call: TRBV3-1; clone_size: many
cdr3_nt: TGCAGTGCTGCTCCACTAGCGGGAAGGACAGATACGCAGTATTTT; cdr3_aa: CSAAPLAGRTDTQYF; d_call: TRBD2; j_call: TRBJ2-3; v_call: TRBV20-1; clone_size: few
cdr3_nt: TGTGCCAGCAGGAGGGCCGGCGGGCAGTACTTC; cdr3_aa: CASRRAGGQYF; d_call: NA; j_call: TRBJ2-7; v_call: TRBV28; clone_size: NA
cdr3_nt: TGTGCCAGCAGCCACGACAGGTCCTCGCTCTCCTACAATGAGCAGTTCTTC; cdr3_aa: CASSHDRSSLSYNEQFF; d_call: NA; j_call: TRBJ2-1; v_call: TRBV3-1; clone_size: many
cdr3_nt: TGTGCCAGCAGCTTGGAAGGGGGAGCGAGCCTCGAGCAGTACTTC; cdr3_aa: CASSLEGGASLEQYF; d_call: NA; j_call: TRBJ2-7; v_call: TRBV5-5; clone_size: few
cdr3_nt: TGTGCCAGCAGCCCAAGACAGGGGGTAACGTCCGGGGAGCTGTTTTTT; cdr3_aa: CASSPRQGVTSGELFF; d_call: TRBD1; j_call: TRBJ2-2; v_call: TRBV3-1; clone_size: NA
cdr3_nt: TGTGCCAGCAGTTACCTGGACAGGACTCCTGGGGCCAACGTCCTGACTTTC; cdr3_aa: CASSYLDRTPGANVLTF; d_call: TRBD1; j_call: TRBJ2-6; v_call: TRBV7-3; clone_size: few
cdr3_nt: TGTGCCAGCAGTTACAGGGGCGCTAGGAATTCACCCCTCCACTTT; cdr3_aa: CASSYRGARNSPLHF; d_call: NA; j_call: TRBJ1-6; v_call: TRBV6-5; clone_size: NA
cdr3_nt: TGTGCCATCAGGCAGACAGGAGACTCCTACGAGCAGTACTTC; cdr3_aa: CAIRQTGDSYEQYF; d_call: NA; j_call: TRBJ2-7; v_call: TRBV10-3; clone_size: NA
cdr3_nt: TGCAGTGCTAGTCCTCAGCGGGTAGGGCGCCACGAGCAGTACTTC; cdr3_aa: CSASPQRVGRHEQYF; d_call: NA; j_call: TRBJ2-7; v_call: TRBV20-1; clone_size: NA
cdr3_nt: TGCGCCAGCAGCCAGGAGGGACTAGCGGGCTTCACAGATACGCAGTATTTT; cdr3_aa: CASSQEGLAGFTDTQYF; d_call: TRBD2; j_call: TRBJ2-3; v_call: TRBV5-1; clone_size: NA
cdr3_nt: TGTGCCAGCAGCTCCCTAGCGGACCTGAACTCAGATACGCAGTATTTT; cdr3_aa: CASSSLADLNSDTQYF; d_call: TRBD2; j_call: TRBJ2-3; v_call: TRBV7-9; clone_size: few
cdr3_nt: TGTGCCAGCAGTTACTTCAGGGAGGGCAATGAGCAGTTCTTC; cdr3_aa: CASSYFREGNEQFF; d_call: TRBD2; j_call: TRBJ2-1; v_call: TRBV6-2/TRBV6-3; clone_size: many
cdr3_nt: TGTGCCAGTAGTATGGCTAGCGGGGGATACAATGAGCAGTTCTTC; cdr3_aa: CASSMASGGYNEQFF; d_call: TRBD2; j_call: TRBJ2-1; v_call: TRBV19; clone_size: few
cdr3_nt: TGTGCCAGCCCCATGATGGCTCGAGCGAGATTAGCCAAAAACATTCAGTACTTC; cdr3_aa: CASPMMARARLAKNIQYF; d_call: NA; j_call: TRBJ2-4; v_call: TRBV6-8; clone_size: few
cdr3_nt: TGTGCCATCAGTGGCGCACAGGGCGAGCAGTACTTC; cdr3_aa: CAISGAQGEQYF; d_call: NA; j_call: TRBJ2-7; v_call: TRBV10-3; clone_size: NA
cdr3_nt: TGTGCCAGCAGTAACGACAGGGATGGTGGCTACACCTTC; cdr3_aa: CASSNDRDGGYTF; d_call: TRBD1; j_call: TRBJ1-2; v_call: TRBV28; clone_size: few
cdr3_nt: TGTGCCAGCAGTTTCCTTAGCGGGAGTGGGGAGCTGTTTTTT; cdr3_aa: CASSFLSGSGELFF; d_call: TRBD2; j_call: TRBJ2-2; v_call: TRBV6-2/TRBV6-3; clone_size: NA
cdr3_nt: TGTGCCAGCAGTTGGCCGGGAGGCTACACCTTC; cdr3_aa: CASSWPGGYTF; d_call: NA; j_call: TRBJ1-2; v_call: TRBV6-5; clone_size: many
cdr3_nt: TGTGCCAGCACCGGGACTAGCGGGAGTGGTGAGCAGTTCTTC; cdr3_aa: CASTGTSGSGEQFF; d_call: TRBD2; j_call: TRBJ2-1; v_call: TRBV5-6; clone_size: many
cdr3_nt: TGTGCCAGCTCCTACCGACTAGCGGGAGGGTATGAGCAGTACTTC; cdr3_aa: CASSYRLAGGYEQYF; d_call: TRBD2; j_call: TRBJ2-7; v_call: TRBV7-2; clone_size: few
cdr3_nt: TGTGCCAGCAGCAATCTTAAGGGGGAACCCCCCTTCAAGGATACGCAGTATTTT; cdr3_aa: CASSNLKGEPPFKDTQYF; d_call: NA; j_call: TRBJ2-3; v_call: TRBV11-2; clone_size: few
cdr3_nt: TGTGCCAGCAGTGAATATCGCCTGCGGGGGGCCACAGATACGCAGTATTTT; cdr3_aa: CASSEYRLRGATDTQYF; d_call: TRBD2; j_call: TRBJ2-3; v_call: TRBV25-1; clone_size: few
cdr3_nt: TGTGCCATCAGTGAGTCGGGGCCAACGGCGGAAAAACTGTTTTTT; cdr3_aa: CAISESGPTAEKLFF; d_call: NA; j_call: TRBJ1-4; v_call: TRBV10-3; clone_size: few
cdr3_nt: TGTGCCAGCACCAGGACAGGGGTGGGGGAGCAGTACTTC; cdr3_aa: CASTRTGVGEQYF; d_call: TRBD1; j_call: TRBJ2-7; v_call: TRBV25-1; clone_size: NA
cdr3_nt: TGCAGTGCTAGCGGTCAGGTGGGAGGGTGGCACGAGCAGTACTTC; cdr3_aa: CSASGQVGGWHEQYF; d_call: TRBD2; j_call: TRBJ2-7; v_call: TRBV20-1; clone_size: few
cdr3_nt: TGTGCCAGCAGTGAATTGGGTGGTCAGTCGGGCGCGAACACTGAAGCTTTCTTT; cdr3_aa: CASSELGGQSGANTEAFF; d_call: NA; j_call: TRBJ1-1; v_call: TRBV25-1; clone_size: few